The sequence of this TCR beta chain was determined in a study of T cell clones after liver transplantation. Study context: Until 12-24 months post-transplant, subjects got standard immunosuppression and no induction.

Clones were read by immunoSEQ multiplex PCR, and TCRdb kept only the in-frame ones, dropping some. The sample includes over 50,000 clones, about 90% seen only once; the top ten take approximately 14%. Details on this clone: Its matching antigen is unknown.

General study results and limits: The donor-reactive repertoire was only partly measurable in a couple of subjects, lacking donor cells.

The CDR3 totals 16 residues. J was trimmed by 0 bases and V by 2 bases; bases with no gene match: 3. CDR1 is SGHAT and CDR2 is FQNNGV in the germline V gene. The starting material was CD8+ T cells from blood, obtained 12 months after liver transplant. This sequence joins TRBV11-2 and TRBJ2-2, with 7 bases matching TRBD1. The sequence came from a human patient who received a liver transplant. The T cells may partly be graft donor cells. As DNA, the CDR3 is TGTGCCAGCAGCTTATTGGGGACAGCGAACACCGGGGAGCTGTTTTTT. It encodes CASSLLGTANTGELFF.